This T cell receptor beta chain stems from a study of response to subunit inactivated influenza vaccine. Findings of the study overall: It was suggested by the authors that few new T cells are recruited by each seasonal influenza vaccination.

Each CDR3 protein gets one entry after TCRdb re-called the RT-PCR reads with MiXCR. The sample has almost 250,000 distinct CDR3 sequences; 12% are singletons. This clonotype was found a few times. Its antigen is not identified. Here the sequenced sample was non-naive T cells sorted from PBMCs, taken 14 to 15 days before vaccination. The receptor was derived from a man between 45 and 60 years old who received an inactivated influenza vaccine.

The CDR3 DNA sequence: TGTGCCACCAAAAGTCAGGGGGCGGGGGAGCAGTTCTTC. Translating gives CATKSQGAGEQFF. The J gene is TRBJ2-1, the V gene TRBV24-1, with 8 bases matching TRBD1. CDR1 is KGHDR and CDR2 is SFDVKD in the germline V gene. V shed 8 bases, J shed 10 bases, and the junction held 9 bases outside the gene matches. This CDR3 comprises 13 residues.